The T cell receptor (beta chain) under discussion was sequenced for a study of T cells after yellow fever vaccination. V dropped 7 bases and J dropped 5 bases, with 11 bases sitting between them. The CDR3 has 11 amino acids. Germline CDR1 reads DFQATT; CDR2 reads SNEGSKA (reference sequence). TCRdb itself ran the 5' RACE reads through MiXCR, one entry per CDR3 protein. The sample includes about 320,000 distinct CDR3 sequences, approximately 4% of them seen just once. There are many counts of this clonotype. J is TRBJ1-2 and V is TRBV20-1, with D maybe TRBD1 (6 bases). This sample comprised PBMCs, obtained 15 days after the yellow fever booster vaccination. This receptor was taken from a man between 18 and 35 years old who received the YFV17D yellow fever vaccine. The CDR3 DNA sequence: TGCAGTGGAACAGGGACGTATGGCTACACCTTC. It specifies CSGTGTYGYTF.